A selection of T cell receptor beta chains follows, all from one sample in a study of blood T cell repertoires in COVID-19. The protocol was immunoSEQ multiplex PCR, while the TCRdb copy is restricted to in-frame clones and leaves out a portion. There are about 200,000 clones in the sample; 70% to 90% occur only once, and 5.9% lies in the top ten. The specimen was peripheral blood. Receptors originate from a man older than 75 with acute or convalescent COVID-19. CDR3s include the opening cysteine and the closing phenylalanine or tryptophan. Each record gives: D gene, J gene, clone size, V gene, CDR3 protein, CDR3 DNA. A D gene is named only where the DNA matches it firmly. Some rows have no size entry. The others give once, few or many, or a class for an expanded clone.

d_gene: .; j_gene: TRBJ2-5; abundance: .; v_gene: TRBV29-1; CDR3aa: CSVVQADSPGETQYF; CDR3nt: TGCAGCGTTGTTCAGGCAGACAGCCCCGGGGAGACCCAGTACTTC
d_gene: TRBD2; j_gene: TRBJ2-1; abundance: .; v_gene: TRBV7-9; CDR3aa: CASSFWTSGSSSYNEQFF; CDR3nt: TGTGCCAGCAGCTTTTGGACTAGCGGGAGTAGCTCCTACAATGAGCAGTTCTTC
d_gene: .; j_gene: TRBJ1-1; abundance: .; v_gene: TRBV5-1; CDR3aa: CASSLLGAVNTEAFF; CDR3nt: TGCGCCAGCAGCTTGCTGGGGGCCGTGAACACTGAAGCTTTCTTT
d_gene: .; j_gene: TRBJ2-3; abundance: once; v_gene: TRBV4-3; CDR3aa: CASSQLGVDTQYF; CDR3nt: TGCGCCAGCAGCCAATTAGGAGTAGATACGCAGTATTTT
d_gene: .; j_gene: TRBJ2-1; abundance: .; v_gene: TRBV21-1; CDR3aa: CASSKEVPGTGPYNEQFF; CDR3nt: TGTGCCAGCAGCAAAGAGGTCCCCGGGACAGGGCCTTACAATGAGCAGTTCTTC
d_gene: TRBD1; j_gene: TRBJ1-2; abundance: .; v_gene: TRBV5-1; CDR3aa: CASSSTQGSGYTF; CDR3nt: TGCGCCAGCAGCTCCACACAGGGGTCTGGCTACACCTTC
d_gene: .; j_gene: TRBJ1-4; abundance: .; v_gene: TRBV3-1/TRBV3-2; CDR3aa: CASSPGEGAREKLFF; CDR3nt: TGTGCCAGCAGCCCCGGAGAAGGGGCTCGTGAAAAACTGTTTTTT
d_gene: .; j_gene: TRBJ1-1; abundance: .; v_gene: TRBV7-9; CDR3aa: CASSPLDTEAFF; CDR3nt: TGTGCCAGCAGCCCACTGGACACTGAAGCTTTCTTT
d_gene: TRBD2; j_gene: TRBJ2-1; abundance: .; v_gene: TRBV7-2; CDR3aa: CASSFSAGVGNEQFF; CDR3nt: TGTGCCAGCAGCTTCTCAGCGGGAGTAGGAAATGAGCAGTTCTTC
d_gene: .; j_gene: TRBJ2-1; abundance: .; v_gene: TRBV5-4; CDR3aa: CASSVRFGGGEQFF; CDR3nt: TGTGCCAGCAGCGTCCGGTTTGGGGGAGGTGAGCAGTTCTTC
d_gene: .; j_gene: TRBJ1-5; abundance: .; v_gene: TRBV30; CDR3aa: CAWSPGFSNQPQHF; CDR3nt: TGTGCCTGGAGTCCCGGTTTTAGCAATCAGCCCCAGCATTTT
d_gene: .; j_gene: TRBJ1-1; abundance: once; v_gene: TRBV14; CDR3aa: CASSQDRGALTEAFF; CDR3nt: TGTGCCAGCAGCCAAGATCGCGGGGCCCTCACTGAAGCTTTCTTT
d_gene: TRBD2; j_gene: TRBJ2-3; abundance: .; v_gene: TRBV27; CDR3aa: CASRRLAGERTDTQYF; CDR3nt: TGTGCCAGCAGACGACTAGCGGGAGAACGGACAGATACGCAGTATTTT
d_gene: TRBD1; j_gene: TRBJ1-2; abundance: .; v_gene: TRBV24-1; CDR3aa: CATSDLSRGYGYTF; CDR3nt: TGTGCCACCAGTGATTTGAGCAGGGGGTATGGCTACACCTTC
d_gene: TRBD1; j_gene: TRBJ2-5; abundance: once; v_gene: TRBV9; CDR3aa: CASSADRGRGETQYF; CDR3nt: TGTGCCAGCAGCGCCGACAGGGGTAGGGGAGAGACCCAGTACTTC
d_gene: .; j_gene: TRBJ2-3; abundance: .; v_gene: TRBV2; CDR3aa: CASSEAGARADTQYF; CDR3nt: TGTGCCAGCAGTGAAGCGGGAGCCCGCGCAGATACGCAGTATTTT
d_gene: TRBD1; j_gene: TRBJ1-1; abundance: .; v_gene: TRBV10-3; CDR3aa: CAISETGGHTEAFF; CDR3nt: TGTGCCATCAGTGAGACAGGGGGCCACACTGAAGCTTTCTTT
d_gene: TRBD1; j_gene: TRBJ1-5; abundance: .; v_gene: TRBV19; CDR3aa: CASTGQGLGSQPQHF; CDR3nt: TGTGCCAGTACCGGACAGGGCCTAGGCAGTCAGCCCCAGCATTTT
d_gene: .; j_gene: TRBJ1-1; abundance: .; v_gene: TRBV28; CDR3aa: CASRTRQAEAFF; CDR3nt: TGTGCCAGCAGGACGAGACAGGCGGAAGCTTTCTTT
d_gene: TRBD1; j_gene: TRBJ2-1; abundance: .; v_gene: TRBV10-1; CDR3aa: CASSELDRGLYEQFF; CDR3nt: TGCGCCAGCAGTGAGCTAGACAGGGGGCTCTATGAGCAGTTCTTC
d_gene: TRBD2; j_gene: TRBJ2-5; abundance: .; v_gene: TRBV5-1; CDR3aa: CASSPLPGLAGGRQETQYF; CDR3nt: TGCGCCAGCAGCCCGTTGCCGGGACTAGCGGGAGGTCGGCAGGAGACCCAGTACTTC
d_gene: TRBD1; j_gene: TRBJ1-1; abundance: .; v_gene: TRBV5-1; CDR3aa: CASSPGGRAFF; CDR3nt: TGCGCCAGCAGTCCAGGGGGGAGAGCTTTCTTT
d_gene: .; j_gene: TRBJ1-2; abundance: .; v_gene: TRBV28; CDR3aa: CASSSPTGGYGYTF; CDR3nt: TGTGCCAGCAGTTCCCCGACAGGTGGCTATGGCTACACCTTC
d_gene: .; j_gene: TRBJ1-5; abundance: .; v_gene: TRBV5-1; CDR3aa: CASSERGLSNQPQHF; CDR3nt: TGCGCCAGCAGCGAGCGCGGGTTGAGCAATCAGCCCCAGCATTTT
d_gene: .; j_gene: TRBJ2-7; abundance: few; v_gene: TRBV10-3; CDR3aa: CAIPWRLGEQYF; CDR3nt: TGTGCCATTCCCTGGAGGTTAGGCGAGCAGTACTTC
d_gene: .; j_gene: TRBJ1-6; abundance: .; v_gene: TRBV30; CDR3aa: CAWSDQNSPLHF; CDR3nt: TGTGCCTGGAGTGACCAGAATTCACCCCTCCACTTT
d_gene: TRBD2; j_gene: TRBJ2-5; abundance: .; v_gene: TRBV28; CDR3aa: CASSTYTRTSGRQETQYF; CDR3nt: TGTGCCAGCAGCACGTATACGAGGACTAGCGGGAGACAAGAGACCCAGTACTTC
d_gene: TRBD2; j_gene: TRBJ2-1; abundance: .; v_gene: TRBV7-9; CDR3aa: CASSLWTTSGNEQFF; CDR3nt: TGTGCCAGCAGCTTATGGACCACTAGCGGTAATGAGCAGTTCTTC
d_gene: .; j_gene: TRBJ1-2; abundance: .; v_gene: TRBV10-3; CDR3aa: CAISEAGLYGYTF; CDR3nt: TGTGCCATCAGTGAAGCCGGTTTATATGGCTACACCTTC
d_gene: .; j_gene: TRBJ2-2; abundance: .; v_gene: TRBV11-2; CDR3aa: CASSHLANTGELFF; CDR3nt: TGTGCCAGCAGCCACCTAGCGAACACCGGGGAGCTGTTTTTT
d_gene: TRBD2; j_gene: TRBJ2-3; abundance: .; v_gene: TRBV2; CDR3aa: CASSPLPGLAGSTDTQYF; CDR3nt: TGTGCCAGCAGTCCCTTGCCGGGACTAGCGGGTAGCACAGATACGCAGTATTTT
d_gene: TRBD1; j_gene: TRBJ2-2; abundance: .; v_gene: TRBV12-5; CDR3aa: CASGLQLGQGITGELFF; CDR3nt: TGTGCTAGTGGTTTGCAATTGGGACAGGGGATCACCGGGGAGCTGTTTTTT
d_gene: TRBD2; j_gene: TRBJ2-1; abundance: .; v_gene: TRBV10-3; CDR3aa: CAISGGGSSYNEQFF; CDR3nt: TGTGCCATCAGTGGCGGGGGAAGCTCCTACAATGAGCAGTTCTTC
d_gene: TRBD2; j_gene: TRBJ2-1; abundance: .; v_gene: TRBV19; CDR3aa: CASSFQREADEQFF; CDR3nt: TGTGCCAGTAGTTTCCAGCGGGAGGCAGATGAGCAGTTCTTC
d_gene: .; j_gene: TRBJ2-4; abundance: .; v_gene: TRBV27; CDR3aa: CASSFRGGTLAKNIQYF; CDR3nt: TGTGCCAGCAGTTTTCGGGGCGGGACCCTAGCCAAAAACATTCAGTACTTC
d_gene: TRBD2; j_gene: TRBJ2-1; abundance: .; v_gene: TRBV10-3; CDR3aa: CAISESGTTYNEQFF; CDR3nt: TGTGCCATCAGTGAAAGCGGGACGACCTACAATGAGCAGTTCTTC
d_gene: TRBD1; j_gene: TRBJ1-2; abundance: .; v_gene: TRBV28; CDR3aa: CASFSPGTGYGYTF; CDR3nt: TGTGCCAGCTTCTCCCCCGGGACAGGCTATGGCTACACCTTC
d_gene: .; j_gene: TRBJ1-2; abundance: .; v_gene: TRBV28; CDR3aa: CASSSQGHGYTF; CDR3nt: TGTGCCAGCAGTTCACAGGGTCATGGCTACACCTTC
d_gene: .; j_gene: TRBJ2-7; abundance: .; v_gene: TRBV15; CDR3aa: CATSRDVEYEQYF; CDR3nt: TGTGCCACCAGCAGAGATGTAGAGTACGAGCAGTACTTC
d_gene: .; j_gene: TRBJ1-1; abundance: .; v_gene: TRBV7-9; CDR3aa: CASSSGYQGTEAFF; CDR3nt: TGTGCCAGCAGCTCGGGGTACCAGGGGACTGAAGCTTTCTTT
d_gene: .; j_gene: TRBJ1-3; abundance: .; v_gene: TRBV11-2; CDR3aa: CASSLDSAFVSSGNTIYF; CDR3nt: TGTGCCAGCAGCTTAGATTCCGCCTTTGTCAGCTCTGGAAACACCATATATTTT
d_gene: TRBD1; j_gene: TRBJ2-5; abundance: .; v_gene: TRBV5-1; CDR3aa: CASSLGQGQTQYF; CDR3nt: TGCGCCAGCAGCTTGGGACAGGGCCAGACCCAGTACTTC
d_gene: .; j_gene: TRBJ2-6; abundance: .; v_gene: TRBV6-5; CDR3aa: CASSYSEASGANVLTF; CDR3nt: TGTGCCAGCAGTTACTCGGAGGCCTCTGGGGCCAACGTCCTGACTTTC
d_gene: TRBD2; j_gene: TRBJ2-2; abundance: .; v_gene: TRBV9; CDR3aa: CASTPYGAGATGELFF; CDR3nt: TGTGCCAGCACGCCGTATGGAGCGGGAGCCACCGGGGAGCTGTTTTTT
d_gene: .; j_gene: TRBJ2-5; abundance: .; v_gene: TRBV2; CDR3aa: CASKRAPTGTQYF; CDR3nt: TGTGCCAGCAAAAGGGCCCCCACAGGGACCCAGTACTTC
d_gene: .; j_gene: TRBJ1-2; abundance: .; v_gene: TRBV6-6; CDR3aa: CASSYRRNVNYGYTF; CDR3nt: TGTGCCAGCAGTTACCGCAGGAACGTTAACTATGGCTACACCTTC
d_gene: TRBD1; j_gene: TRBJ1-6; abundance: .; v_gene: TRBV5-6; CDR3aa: CASSSFGTGDRSPLHF; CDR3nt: TGTGCCAGCAGCTCGTTCGGGACAGGGGACCGGTCACCCCTCCACTTT
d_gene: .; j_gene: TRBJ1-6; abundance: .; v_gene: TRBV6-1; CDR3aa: CASSELEGNSPLHF; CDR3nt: TGTGCCAGCAGTGAATTGGAGGGAAATTCACCCCTCCACTTT
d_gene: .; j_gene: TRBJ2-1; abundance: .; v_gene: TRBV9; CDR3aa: CASSPGTYFNEQFF; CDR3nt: TGTGCCAGCAGCCCCGGGACTTACTTCAATGAGCAGTTCTTC
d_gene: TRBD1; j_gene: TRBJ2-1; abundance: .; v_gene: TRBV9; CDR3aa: CASSVRTGINEQFF; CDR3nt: TGTGCCAGCAGCGTTCGGACAGGGATCAATGAGCAGTTCTTC
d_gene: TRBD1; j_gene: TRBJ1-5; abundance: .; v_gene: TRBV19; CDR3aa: CASSSGTGRGQPQHF; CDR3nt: TGTGCCAGTAGTAGCGGGACAGGGAGAGGTCAGCCCCAGCATTTT
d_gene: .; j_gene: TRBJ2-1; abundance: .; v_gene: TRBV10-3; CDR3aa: CAISESAGLGAEQFF; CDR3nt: TGTGCCATCAGTGAGTCGGCGGGGCTAGGGGCCGAGCAGTTCTTC
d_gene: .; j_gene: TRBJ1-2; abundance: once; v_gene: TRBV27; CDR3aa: CASSYRGRGPSGGYTF; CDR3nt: TGTGCCAGCAGTTATAGGGGCAGGGGTCCTTCGGGGGGCTACACCTTC
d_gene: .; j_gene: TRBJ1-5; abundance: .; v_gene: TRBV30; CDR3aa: CAWSVQGRQPQHF; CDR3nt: TGTGCCTGGAGTGTACAGGGTCGACAGCCCCAGCATTTT